The 25 T cell receptor beta chains listed next were all sequenced from one sample in a study of identical twins. TCRdb reprocessed the 5' RACE reads via MiXCR and lists one record per CDR3 protein. Of hundreds of thousands of distinct CDR3 sequences in the sample, 7.5% were seen once. The data were also submitted as part of a second study, on yellow fever vaccine responses in identical twins.

Material: memory (CD45RO+) T cells sorted from blood. Every receptor here comes from a woman between 18 and 30 years old in good health.

The genes are TRBV7-2 and TRBJ2-7; 10 nucleotides line up with TRBD2. The CDR3 has 15 amino acids. The germline V gene has CDR1 SGHTA and CDR2 FQGNSA. V lost 7 bases, J lost 2 bases, and 8 bases stayed unmatched. The CDR3 DNA reads TGTGCCAGCACCCAACCGGGACTAGCGCCCTACGAGCAGTACTTC. This gives the protein CASTQPGLAPYEQYF.

The V gene is TRBV3-1, the J gene TRBJ2-7, with D perhaps TRBD2 (6 bases). Germline lookup yields CDR1 LGHDT and CDR2 YNNKEL (reference sequence). The CDR3 spans 14 residues. Trimming pared 3 bases from V and 3 bases from J, leaving 12 bases between. The CDR3 DNA reads as TGTGCCAGCAGCCACGGCCTAGCGATCTACGAGCAGTACTTC. Translating it yields CASSHGLAIYEQYF.

This clonotype was counted ten times or more. The rearrangement joins TRBV29-1 to TRBJ2-5; D is ambiguous. Trimming shortened V by 6 bases and J by 1 base, and 12 bases separated the two germline ends. The CDR3 length is 13 residues. CDR1 SQVTM and CDR2 ANQGSEA come from the germline V gene. Here the CDR3 DNA reads TGCAGCGTATCTCGGGCCTTCCAAGAGACCCAGTACTTC. Translation: CSVSRAFQETQYF.

This clonotype was seen many times. The chain uses TRBV3-1 and TRBJ1-6; no clear D gene. V was trimmed by 8 bases and J by 12 bases, leaving 5 bases between them. From germline, CDR1 is LGHDT and CDR2 YNNKEL (reference sequence). The CDR3 consists of 9 residues. Here the CDR3 DNA reads TGTGCCAGCGGGGTACCCCTCCACTTT. Translating gives CASGVPLHF.

V and J are TRBV20-1 and TRBJ2-7; 9 bases align to TRBD1. Germline V gives CDR1 DFQATT, CDR2 SNEGSKA (reference sequence). There are 13 residues in the CDR3. Germline trimming cut 3 bases from V and 3 bases from J; bases unmatched to any gene: 3. Written as DNA, the CDR3 is TGCAGTGCTAGGGGACAGGGTTTCTACGAGCAGTACTTC. Protein sequence: CSARGQGFYEQYF.

This clonotype has just a few counts. The rearrangement joins TRBV11-1 to TRBJ2-1, with D possibly matching TRBD2 (7 bases). The V gene's germline CDR1 is SGHAT and CDR2 FQDESV (reference sequence). This CDR3 contains 17 residues. V lost 2 bases to trimming and J lost 7 bases, with 21 bases between them. In DNA form, the CDR3 reads TGTGCCAGCAGCTTAACGGACCCGGGGAGGGGGTGGAATGAGCAGTTCTTC. It is translated as CASSLTDPGRGWNEQFF.

This clonotype appeared many times. V is TRBV29-1 and J is TRBJ2-1, with D uncertain. The CDR3 spans 14 residues. Germline CDR1 reads SQVTM; CDR2 reads ANQGSEA. The V end lost 6 bases, the J end lost 0 bases, and 12 bases lay between the germline ends. CDR3 in amino acids: CSVIWPSSYNEQFF. The CDR3 DNA reads as TGCAGCGTGATTTGGCCGAGCTCCTACAATGAGCAGTTCTTC.

There are many counts of this clonotype. This chain uses TRBV12-5 with TRBJ1-1; D is unclear. Germline-derived CDR1 and CDR2 are LGHNT and FRNRAP. The CDR3 sequence is 15 residues long. Trimming removed 0 bases from V and 3 bases from J, with 11 bases in between. The CDR3 sequence is CASGLVLGRDTEAFF. The CDR3, as DNA: TGTGCTAGTGGTTTGGTCCTGGGGAGGGACACTGAAGCTTTCTTT.

This clonotype has only a few counts. The CDR3 region has the DNA TGTGCCAGCAGCTTGGATCCCGGGGGTTACGAGCAGTACTTC. Translated, it gives CASSLDPGGYEQYF. This sequence joins TRBV5-6 and TRBJ2-7, with a tentative D call TRBD2 (6 bases). V dropped 0 bases and J dropped 4 bases, with 11 bases sitting between them. CDR3 length: 14 amino acids. Germline CDR1 and CDR2: SGHDT and YYEEEE.

The table lists this clonotype with a few counts. Germline and junction disagree at one end, which may indicate a read error. The chain has TRBV7-7 and TRBJ2-6; 9 bases line up with TRBD1. The germline CDR1 and CDR2 sequences are SSHAT and FNYEAQ (reference sequence). The CDR3 spans 20 residues. The CDR3 spells CASSLGQGIRRVSGANVLTF. In DNA form, the CDR3 reads TGTGCTAGCAGCTTAGGACAGGGGATCAGAAGGGTCTCTGGGGCCAACGTCCTGACTTTC.

J is TRBJ1-6 and V is TRBV2, with no clear D. Germline CDR1 and CDR2: SNHLY and FYNNEI. The length of the CDR3 is 14 residues. The V and J ends lost 2 bases and 9 bases respectively, with 11 bases between them. The CDR3 here is CASSEIGVSSPLHF. Written as DNA, the CDR3 is TGTGCCAGCAGTGAAATAGGAGTTAGTTCACCCCTCCACTTT.

This clonotype was seen many times. This chain's CDR3 is CASSLFSGGANTGELFF. As DNA, the CDR3 is TGCGCCAGCAGCTTGTTTAGCGGGGGAGCGAACACCGGGGAGCTGTTTTTT. This rearrangement joins TRBV5-1 to TRBJ2-2; 9 nucleotides agree with TRBD2. This CDR3 has 17 residues. V dropped 1 base and J dropped 0; count of bases not matched to a gene: 4. CDR1 SGHRS and CDR2 YFSETQ come from the germline V gene.

This clonotype was detected only a few times. The chain is built from TRBV15 and TRBJ1-1; D unclear. Trimming cost V 0 bases and J 4 bases, with 9 bases left between them. Germline CDR1 LNHNV, CDR2 YYDKDF (reference sequence). The CDR3 spans 14 residues. CDR3 region: CATSRDLRVTEAFF. CDR3 nucleotide sequence: TGTGCCACCAGCAGAGATTTACGGGTCACTGAAGCTTTCTTT. Together with reference TRBV15 and TRBJ1-1, the CDR3 gives the full variable domain: DAMVIQNPRYQVTQFGKPVTLSCSQTLNHNVMYWYQQKSSQAPKLLFHYYDKDFNNEADTPDNFQSRRPNTSFCFLDIRSPGLGDTAMYLCATSRDLRVTEAFFGQGTRLTVV.

In this sample, this clonotype turned up many times. This rearrangement joins TRBV12-3 or TRBV12-4 to TRBJ2-2, with D uncertain. The V end was cut by 5 bases, the J end by 6 bases, with 10 bases between. There are 13 residues in the CDR3. The CDR3 bases are TGTGCCAGCAGTGACAACTACGCCGGGGAGCTGTTTTTT. As protein: CASSDNYAGELFF.

This clonotype was picked up many times. The chain uses TRBV5-8 and TRBJ2-1, with D perhaps being TRBD1 or TRBD2 (6 bases each). V was shortened by 0 bases and J by 3 bases, with 13 bases between the two germline ends. CDR1 is SGHTS and CDR2 is YDEGEE in the germline V gene. This CDR3 comprises 16 residues. The CDR3 nucleotides read TGTGCCAGCAGCTTGGATCGGGGGCTGAACTACAATGAGCAGTTCTTC. As protein: CASSLDRGLNYNEQFF.

This clonotype appeared many times. The rearrangement joins TRBV12-3 or TRBV12-4 to TRBJ2-1; 8 positions agree with TRBD1. V was clipped by 5 bases and J by 4 bases; unmatched bases: 4. CDR3 length equals 14 residues. The CDR3, as DNA: TGTGCCAGCAGTCAACGGACAGGGTACAATGAGCAGTTCTTC. Its translation is CASSQRTGYNEQFF.

This clonotype has just a few counts. The V gene is TRBV14, the J gene TRBJ2-7, with 8 bases lining up with TRBD1. The CDR3 runs 15 residues. The junction had 12 bases not matched to a gene; V was cut back by 7 bases and J by 4 bases. Germline CDR1 SGHDN, CDR2 FVKESK. The CDR3 DNA follows: TGTGCCAGCAACCCAATGGGACAGGAGGGTTACGAGCAGTACTTC. Amino acid sequence: CASNPMGQEGYEQYF. The full variable domain, with the rest looked up from reference TRBV14 and TRBJ2-7, is EAGVTQFPSHSVIEKGQTVTLRCDPISGHDNLYWYRRVMGKEIKFLLHFVKESKQDESGMPNNRFLAERTGGTYSTLKVQPAELEDSGVYFCASNPMGQEGYEQYFGPGTRLTVT.

This clonotype was seen more than once but under ten times. This chain uses TRBV27 with TRBJ2-3; 8 positions match TRBD1. The CDR3 has 16 amino acids. Germline V lookup: CDR1 MNHEY, CDR2 SMNVEV (reference sequence). The J segment lost 2 bases and the V segment lost 10 bases, leaving 14 bases of the junction unmatched. The chain's CDR3 is CANGGVEGQATDTQYF. CDR3 nucleotides: TGTGCCAACGGGGGAGTGGAGGGACAGGCCACAGATACGCAGTATTTT.

This clonotype has ten or more counts. The chain combines TRBV5-1 with TRBJ2-1; 9 positions match TRBD1. The V gene's germline CDR1 is SGHRS and CDR2 YFSETQ. The J segment lost 8 bases and the V segment lost 1 base, leaving 7 bases of the junction unmatched. This CDR3 spans 15 amino acids. CDR3 sequence (DNA): TGCGCCAGCAGCTTGATGGACAGGGGTATAGATGAGCAGTTCTTC. It translates to CASSLMDRGIDEQFF.

This clonotype showed up many times. The chain uses TRBV20-1 and TRBJ2-3; TRBD2 matches at 7 bases. V shed 5 bases, J shed 8 bases, and the junction held 16 bases outside the gene matches. Germline V gene sequence: CDR1 DFQATT, CDR2 SNEGSKA (reference sequence). The CDR3 length is 15 residues. The CDR3 DNA follows: TGCAGTGCTTCAGGTGCCCCAGCTGGCGGGGGTACGCAGTATTTT. Translated, it gives CSASGAPAGGGTQYF.

Comment on this clonotype: Compared with germline, one end of the junction differs, possibly owing to a read error. The chain is built from TRBV9 and TRBJ2-1; D is perhaps TRBD2 (6 bases). The CDR3 consists of 12 residues. Germline lookup yields CDR1 SGDLS and CDR2 YYNGEE. The CDR3 protein is CASSVVEGGLVF. CDR3 nucleotides: TGTGCCAGCAGCGTAGTAGAGGGAGGTTTGGTCTTC.

This clonotype was observed a few times. The chain joins TRBV4-3 to TRBJ2-1, with TRBD2 identical over 11 bases. The CDR3 has 16 amino acids. The germline V gene encodes CDR1 LGHNA and CDR2 YSLEER. After removal of 3 bases from V and 6 bases from J, the junction contained 7 bases not matched to a gene. The CDR3 is CASSQPGLAEINEQFF. The CDR3 nucleotides are TGCGCCAGCAGCCAGCCGGGACTAGCGGAAATCAATGAGCAGTTCTTC.

There are a few counts of this clonotype. DNA of the CDR3: TGTGCCAGCAGCTTGCCGGGACAGGGCTTCTACGAGCAGTACTTC. It yields the protein CASSLPGQGFYEQYF. The genes are TRBV5-8 and TRBJ2-7; 9 bases line up with TRBD1. Germline V gene data show CDR1 as SGHTS and CDR2 as YDEGEE. J lost 3 bases, V lost 1 base, and 5 bases had no gene match. This CDR3 is 15 amino acids long.

The J gene is TRBJ2-7, the V gene TRBV20-1; D assignment may be TRBD1 or TRBD2 (5 bases each). The V and J ends lost 3 bases and 2 bases respectively, with 11 bases between them. The germline V gene has CDR1 DFQATT and CDR2 SNEGSKA (reference sequence). The CDR3 is made up of 13 amino acids. The CDR3 bases are TGCAGTGCTAGTCAGGGACCAGCCTACGAGCAGTACTTC. Its protein product is CSASQGPAYEQYF.

In this sample, this clonotype turned up many times. This rearrangement joins TRBV6-4 to TRBJ1-1; D gene ambiguous. V was shortened by 1 base and J by 5 bases, with 11 bases between the two germline ends. The CDR3 covers 14 residues. Germline assignment: CDR1 MRHNA and CDR2 SNTAGT. CDR3 region: CASSDFRGRTEAFF. CDR3 nucleotides: TGTGCCAGCAGTGACTTCCGAGGGAGGACTGAAGCTTTCTTT.